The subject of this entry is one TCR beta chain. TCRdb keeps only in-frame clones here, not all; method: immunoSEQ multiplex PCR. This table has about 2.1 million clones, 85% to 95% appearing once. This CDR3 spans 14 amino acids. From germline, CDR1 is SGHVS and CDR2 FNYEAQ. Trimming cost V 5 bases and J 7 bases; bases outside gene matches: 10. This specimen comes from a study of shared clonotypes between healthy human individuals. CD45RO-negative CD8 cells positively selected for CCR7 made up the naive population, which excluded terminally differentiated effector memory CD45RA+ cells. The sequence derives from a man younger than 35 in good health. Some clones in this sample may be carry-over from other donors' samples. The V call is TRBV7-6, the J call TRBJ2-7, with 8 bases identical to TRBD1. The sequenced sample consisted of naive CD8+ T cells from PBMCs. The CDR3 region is CASSTGTGAREQYF. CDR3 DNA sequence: TGTGCCAGCAGCACCGGGACAGGAGCGAGGGAGCAGTACTTC. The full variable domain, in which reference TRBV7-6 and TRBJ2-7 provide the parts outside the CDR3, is GAGVSQSPRYKVTKRGQDVALRCDPISGHVSLYWYRQALGQGPEFLTYFNYEAQQDKSGLPNDRFSAERPEGSISTLTIQRTEQRDSAMYRCASSTGTGAREQYFGPGTRLTVT.